The 10 T cell receptor beta chains below were found in one sample sequenced in a study of siplizumab effects on memory and regulatory T cells. Assay used: immunoSEQ multiplex PCR; TCRdb lists only in-frame clones, some missing. The sample lists approximately 100,000 clones, about 91% occurring once. Sequenced: CD4+ T cells sorted from blood. The receptors derive from a human donor in good health. Some clones in this sample may be carry-over from other donors' samples.

This clone was seen only a few times. The rearrangement joins TRBV10-3 to TRBJ2-1; D not certain. Germline lookup yields CDR1 ENHRY and CDR2 SYGVKD. The CDR3 length is 13 residues. The V gene lost 2 bases and the J gene lost 4 bases, with 6 bases spanning the gap. CDR3: CAISELMYNEQFF. The CDR3 coding sequence is TGTGCCATCAGTGAGCTAATGTACAATGAGCAGTTCTTC.

As to this clone: The sample has other DNA sequences that encode this CDR3 too. V is TRBV7-3 and J is TRBJ2-7; unclear D gene. The V end lost 3 bases, the J end lost 0 bases, and 6 bases lay between the germline ends. The CDR3 sequence is 13 residues long. CDR1 and CDR2 (germline): SGHTA, FQGTGA. The CDR3 DNA reads as TGTGCCAGCAGCTTGCAGAGCTCCTACGAGCAGTACTTC. This encodes CASSLQSSYEQYF.

This clone was counted a single time. The V and J genes are TRBV27 and TRBJ2-3; D is tentatively TRBD1 or TRBD2 (5 bases each). Germline CDR1 is MNHEY and CDR2 is SMNVEV (reference sequence). The V and J ends lost 4 bases and 0 bases respectively, with 17 bases between them. The CDR3 extends over 17 amino acids. CDR3 protein: CASSSRLVGASTDTQYF. The DNA for the CDR3 is TGTGCCAGCAGTTCCCGCCTTGTCGGGGCAAGCACAGATACGCAGTATTTT.

The gene calls are TRBV5-1 and TRBJ2-6, with 7 bases that match TRBD1. From germline, CDR1 is SGHRS and CDR2 YFSETQ. The CDR3 length is 16 residues. V shed 4 bases and J 1 base; nucleotides not matched to a gene: 5. CDR3 sequence: CASSRDSLSGANVLTF. CDR3 coding DNA: TGCGCCAGCAGCCGGGACAGCTTGTCTGGGGCCAACGTCCTGACTTTC. Together with reference TRBV5-1 and TRBJ2-6, the CDR3 gives the full variable domain: KAGVTQTPRYLIKTRGQQVTLSCSPISGHRSVSWYQQTPGQGLQFLFEYFSETQRNKGNFPGRFSGRQFSNSRSEMNVSTLELGDSALYLCASSRDSLSGANVLTFGAGSRLTVL.

Points on this clone: The same CDR3 arises from other DNA sequences in this sample as well. The chain combines TRBV5-1 with TRBJ2-5, with 9 positions matching TRBD1. Germline lookup yields CDR1 SGHRS and CDR2 YFSETQ. This CDR3 comprises 14 residues. The ends lost 3 bases at V and 2 bases at J; junction bases unmatched: 2. CDR3: CASSWTGEQETQYF. DNA for the CDR3: TGCGCCAGCAGCTGGACAGGGGAGCAAGAGACCCAGTACTTC.

This clone was observed once. This sequence joins TRBV6-6 and TRBJ2-7; D is uncertain. The CDR3 is made up of 15 amino acids. V was trimmed by 2 bases and J by 2 bases, leaving 13 bases between them. In germline, CDR1 is MNHNY, CDR2 SVGAGI (reference sequence). The CDR3 nucleotides read TGTGCCAGCAGTTACGGAACAGCTGGGACCTACGAGCAGTACTTC. Translated, it gives CASSYGTAGTYEQYF.

The genes are TRBV4-2 and TRBJ2-7, with 7 bases matching TRBD2. This CDR3 is 16 amino acids long. The germline V gene has CDR1 LGHNA and CDR2 YNFKEQ. J was trimmed by 3 bases and V by 0 bases; bases with no gene match: 8. The CDR3 region is CASSQDVSSGIYEQYF. DNA for the CDR3: TGTGCCAGCAGCCAAGATGTCTCTAGCGGTATCTACGAGCAGTACTTC.

A single count supports this clone. This chain connects TRBV5-1 to TRBJ2-3; D is ambiguous. This CDR3 is built from 15 residues. The germline CDR1 and CDR2 sequences are SGHRS and YFSETQ. The germline V and J ends were trimmed by 4 bases and 2 bases, with 14 bases remaining between them. CDR3 coding DNA: TGCGCCAGCAGCCCGGCCCGAGGCCCCACAGATACGCAGTATTTT. Translating it yields CASSPARGPTDTQYF. Filled out from reference TRBV5-1 and TRBJ2-3, the complete variable domain reads KAGVTQTPRYLIKTRGQQVTLSCSPISGHRSVSWYQQTPGQGLQFLFEYFSETQRNKGNFPGRFSGRQFSNSRSEMNVSTLELGDSALYLCASSPARGPTDTQYFGPGTRLTVL.

This clone was seen a single time. This chain connects TRBV9 to TRBJ2-1; D may be TRBD1 (5 bases). The CDR3 is made up of 13 amino acids. Per the germline V gene, CDR1 is SGDLS and CDR2 is YYNGEE. Trimming removed 4 bases at V and 8 bases at J, with 13 bases between. CDR3 DNA sequence: TGTGCCAGCAGCCTTCACAGGATTGATGAGCAGTTCTTC. Its protein product is CASSLHRIDEQFF.

V gene TRBV2 combines with J gene TRBJ2-1, with 9 bases identical to TRBD2. The germline V gene has CDR1 SNHLY and CDR2 FYNNEI. The CDR3 length is 13 residues. Trimming at V came to 3 bases and at J to 15 bases, leaving 9 bases not matched to a gene. The CDR3 sequence: CASSEQLAGSGFF. The CDR3 coding sequence is TGTGCCAGCAGTGAGCAGCTAGCGGGATCGGGGTTCTTC.